The entry below describes one T cell receptor beta chain. The antigen it binds to is not known. Nothing much larger sits one base from this clone, and base qualities are not available. The CDR3 regions of human TCRbeta chains were subjected to immunosequencing. For the original study's pipeline: TCRs in the repertoires were compared against a reference library of SARS-CoV-2-specific TCRs that had been generated with the MIRA antigen-specificity platform. Breadth was defined as the fraction of unique TCRs that were SARS-CoV-2-associated. Depth was defined as the fraction of total T cells that were SARS-CoV-2-associated. Using the MIRA data, each spike-specific TCR was mapped to the spike region that the TCR reacts to and placed in a CD4 or CD8 class. Log10-transformed breadth and depth values were compared by one-way ANOVA with Sidak's multiple comparisons tests. The source is immuneACCESS, and TCRdb retained only in-frame sequences with V and J called. Part of the clones is not carried over; for the studies checked, unresolved V genes explain less than half of this, and the remainder is unexplained. The V and J calls and the clone size are those of that table, but D and trimming were determined from the DNA. For this sample there are 200,000 or so clones; about 90% appear just once. The top ten constitute approximately 7.7% of the sample.

CDR1 SGHVS and CDR2 FNYEAQ were looked up in the germline V gene. V was cut back by 5 bases and J by 10 bases, leaving a gap of 24 bases between them. The CDR3 numbers 16 residues from cysteine through phenylalanine. Of all the DNA, just the CDR3 is kept, 48 bases in frame from base 1. This sample is drawn from a study of T cell responses to AZD1222 COVID-19 vaccine (dated by TCRdb to about 2021). As for the study more broadly: AZD1222 recipients with second doses at about 4 weeks or about 12 weeks were pooled, because spike-specific TCR depth and breadth did not differ between schedules. A total of 233 trial participants underwent TCR sequencing, of whom 207 had received two doses of AZD1222 and roughly 26 had received two doses of the MenACWY control vaccine. Trial participants were enrolled by age into 18-55, 56-69 and 70-plus year subgroups, with 148, 28 and 57 TCR-sequenced participants respectively. What the work shows at the level of the full study, not this receptor alone: Because no day 14 peak-response samples were available, the repertoires could be characterized only after the peak T cell response. The vaccine-associated CD4 TCRs covered the entire spike protein, and the dominant responses fell in regions 160-218 and 743-854. Most participants were white British and females outnumbered males, and the authors suggested that clonal diversity may have been underestimated. Only five to seven AZD1222 recipients were SARS-CoV-2 seropositive at baseline, limiting conclusions about previously exposed vaccinees. After two AZD1222 doses, spike-specific TCR breadth and depth were significantly higher than at day 0 and than in MenACWY recipients. Reportedly, close to half of the unique spike-specific TCRs recognized epitopes lying outside the regions that are mutated in the B.1.351 and B.1.1.7 variants. In the small 56-69-year group, the increase in depth fell short of significance, most likely because of low power.

The time point label for this specimen denotes: baseline before first vaccination. Vaccinee samples were obtained from the UK trials COV001 and COV002, which included a single-blind randomized controlled phase 2/3 trial of AZD1222 (ChAdOx1 nCoV-19) in healthy adults. For TCRbeta chain sequencing, PBMC samples from trial participants were taken at day 0 and at day 28 after the second dose. This material consisted of peripheral blood, taken on day 0 of AZD1222 vaccination. The chain is made from TRBV7-6 and TRBJ2-1, with the D gene not confidently named. The sequence was collected from an adult in good health. The CDR3 protein: CASSRRVENAPAEQFF. The DNA sequence is given as TGTGCCAGCAGCCGTCGAGTGGAAAACGCGCCGGCCGAGCAGTTCTTC. The full variable domain, with segments outside the CDR3 supplied by the reference TRBV7-6 and TRBJ2-1 proteins, appears as GAGVSQSPRYKVTKRGQDVALRCDPISGHVSLYWYRQALGQGPEFLTYFNYEAQQDKSGLPNDRFSAERPEGSISTLTIQRTEQRDSAMYRCASSRRVENAPAEQFFGPGTRLTVL.